This T cell receptor beta chain was obtained from a study of OX40 agonist ivuxolimab in advanced cancers. At the level of the study: All patients had ivuxolimab intravenously every 2 weeks at 0.01 to 10 mg/kg. The group had a mean age of 60 years, ranged from 23 to 79, and was 80% to 85% male. Treatment received earlier with anti-PD-1, anti-PD-L1 or anti-CTLA-4 agents was allowed, and over 30% had some.

Here immunoSEQ multiplex PCR was the method, and the copy in TCRdb shows in-frame clones only, minus some. The data contain tens of thousands of clones, roughly nine tenths of them singletons. The TCR comes from an adult with an advanced solid tumor such as melanoma, head and neck, liver or kidney cancer. Sequencing used CD4+ or CD8+ T cells sorted from blood, obtained in a trial of the OX40 agonist ivuxolimab.

The CDR3 sequence: CASSLGPSMLAAGEQYF. DNA of the CDR3: TGTGCCAGCAGCTTAGGGCCGTCGATGCTAGCGGCTGGCGAGCAGTACTTC. This rearrangement joins TRBV11-2 to TRBJ2-7, with TRBD2 matching over 7 bases. The CDR3 runs to 17 residues. V trimming: 1 base; J trimming: 6 bases; junction bases outside the gene matches: 15. Germline V CDR1 and CDR2: SGHAT, FQNNGV.